The 22 T cell receptor beta chains reported below all come from one sample, sequenced in a study of cytomegalovirus exposure and HLA in healthy donors. 13 Jbeta primers and 60 Vbeta primers were used for the PCR. Sequencing was performed with immunoSEQ multiplex PCR; in TCRdb, only in-frame clones are kept and a portion is missing. The data show some 97,000 clones, roughly 83% seen once. The specimen sequenced was PBMCs. Receptors were obtained from a female donor in good health and CMV-seropositive.

The genes are TRBV2 and TRBJ1-1, with TRBD1 matching 7 bases. V lost 4 bases and J lost 5; bases outside the gene matches: 7. This CDR3 spans 14 amino acids. Germline CDR1 and CDR2: SNHLY and FYNNEI. CDR3 amino acids: CASSVNRGKTEAFF. As DNA, the CDR3 is TGTGCCAGCAGTGTGAACAGGGGTAAAACTGAAGCTTTCTTT.

J is TRBJ1-1 and V is TRBV5-1; tentatively, D is TRBD1 (5 bases). Trimming removed 5 bases from V and 1 base from J, with 9 bases in between. Germline CDR1 is SGHRS and CDR2 is YFSETQ. The CDR3 covers 13 residues. The chain's CDR3 is CASRPTGNTEAFF. In DNA form, the CDR3 reads TGCGCCAGCAGGCCAACAGGGAACACTGAAGCTTTCTTT.

This clone was observed once. This chain connects TRBV10-3 to TRBJ2-1; no clear D. V was trimmed by 0 bases and J by 0 bases, leaving 6 bases between them. This CDR3 is built from 15 residues. Germline CDR1 reads ENHRY; CDR2 reads SYGVKD. In DNA form, the CDR3 reads TGTGCCATCAGTGAGTCGGTCGGCTCCTACAATGAGCAGTTCTTC. Its protein is CAISESVGSYNEQFF.

V usage is TRBV6-5 and J usage is TRBJ1-1; TRBD1 agrees at 7 bases. From germline, CDR1 is MNHEY and CDR2 SVGAGI. There are 12 residues in the CDR3. The J segment lost 10 bases and the V segment lost 5 bases, leaving 7 bases of the junction unmatched. The CDR3 sequence: CASSDYSGGAFF. The CDR3 DNA sequence: TGTGCCAGCAGTGATTATTCAGGGGGAGCTTTCTTT.

V usage is TRBV18 and J usage is TRBJ1-6; 8 nucleotides match TRBD1. CDR1 KGHSH and CDR2 LQKENI come from the germline V gene. CDR3 size: 16 residues. Germline trimming cut 2 bases from V and 6 bases from J; bases unmatched to any gene: 6. As DNA, the CDR3 is TGTGCCAGCTCACCAGACAGGGGAATGGGTAATTCACCCCTCCACTTT. As protein: CASSPDRGMGNSPLHF. The complete variable domain, with remaining parts taken from reference TRBV18 and TRBJ1-6, reads NAGVMQNPRHLVRRRGQEARLRCSPMKGHSHVYWYRQLPEEGLKFMVYLQKENIIDESGMPKERFSAEFPKEGPSILRIQQVVRGDSAAYFCASSPDRGMGNSPLHFGNGTRLTVT.

This clone was recorded only once. V usage is TRBV7-2 and J usage is TRBJ1-1, with TRBD1 matching 8 bases. Per the germline V gene, CDR1 is SGHTA and CDR2 is FQGNSA. The length of the CDR3 is 14 residues. After removal of 7 bases from V and 4 bases from J, the junction contained 8 bases not matched to a gene. Here the CDR3 reads CASNMGQARTEAFF. The CDR3 DNA reads TGTGCCAGCAACATGGGACAGGCCCGCACTGAAGCTTTCTTT.

This clone was detected only once. The V call is TRBV18, the J call TRBJ2-5; TRBD2 is a possible D gene (6 bases). V was shortened by 6 bases and J by 1 base, with 12 bases between the two germline ends. The CDR3 consists of 14 residues. The germline gives CDR1 KGHSH, CDR2 LQKENI. The CDR3 bases are TGTGCCAGCTCGTCAACTAGCAGCCAAGAGACCCAGTACTTC. Translated, it gives CASSSTSSQETQYF.

V gene TRBV11-2 combines with J gene TRBJ2-2, with 9 nucleotides matching TRBD1. In germline, CDR1 is SGHAT, CDR2 FQNNGV. CDR3 length: 16 amino acids. Trimming removed 1 base from V and 5 bases from J; junction bases left unmatched: 5. CDR3 nucleotides: TGTGCCAGCAGCTTAGCCGGGACAGGGAATACCGGGGAGCTGTTTTTT. This translates into CASSLAGTGNTGELFF.

The CDR3 sequence is CASSLGVGAGAYEQYF. In DNA form, the CDR3 reads TGTGCCAGCAGCTTAGGGGTCGGAGCGGGGGCCTACGAGCAGTACTTC. The genes are TRBV7-2 and TRBJ2-7, with TRBD2 identical over 8 bases. Per germline, CDR1 SGHTA and CDR2 FQGNSA. After removal of 1 base from V and 2 bases from J, the junction contained 7 bases not matched to a gene. This CDR3 is built from 16 residues.

The chain couples TRBV4-1 to TRBJ2-5, with TRBD1 matching 12 bases. Losses at the gene ends were 6 bases for V and 4 bases for J; bases not matched to a gene: 9. Germline-derived CDR1 and CDR2 are MGHRA and YSYEKL. The CDR3 is 16 amino acids. The CDR3 bases are TGCGCCAGCAGTCGGGGACAGGGGGCGAATGCAGAGACCCAGTACTTC. Translating it yields CASSRGQGANAETQYF.

V usage is TRBV29-1 and J usage is TRBJ1-5, with D possibly matching TRBD1 (5 bases). CDR1 and CDR2 from the germline V gene are SQVTM and ANQGSEA. Trimming pared 6 bases from V and 5 bases from J, leaving 14 bases between. This CDR3 comprises 13 residues. This CDR3 reads CSVARQWDQPQHF. CDR3 DNA: TGCAGCGTGGCGCGACAGTGGGATCAGCCCCAGCATTTT.

The genes are TRBV15 and TRBJ2-7; 7 nucleotides match TRBD1. Germline CDR1 is LNHNV and CDR2 is YYDKDF (reference sequence). V dropped 0 bases and J dropped 5; count of bases not matched to a gene: 13. The CDR3 covers 17 residues. CDR3 nucleotides: TGTGCCACCAGCAGAGATAGGCCACAGACAGGGCGCAACGAGCAGTACTTC. This codes for CATSRDRPQTGRNEQYF.

J is TRBJ2-3 and V is TRBV29-1, with D possibly matching TRBD1 (5 bases). V was shortened by 7 bases and J by 1 base, with 12 bases between the two germline ends. Germline V CDR1 and CDR2: SQVTM, ANQGSEA. This CDR3 has 13 residues. CDR3 bases: TGCAGCGCCCATGGGGCGCGCACAGATACGCAGTATTTT. It specifies CSAHGARTDTQYF.

The gene calls are TRBV18 and TRBJ2-7; no definite D call. The V gene lost 3 bases and the J gene lost 4 bases, with 4 bases spanning the gap. The CDR3 is 11 residues long. Looked up from germline, CDR1 is KGHSH and CDR2 is LQKENI. The CDR3 nucleotides read TGTGCCAGCTCACCGGAGTACGAGCAGTACTTC. Its protein is CASSPEYEQYF.

CDR3 sequence reads: CASTVGSGGIQETQYF. CDR3 sequence (DNA): TGCGCCAGCACGGTGGGAAGCGGGGGGATCCAAGAGACCCAGTACTTC. The chain uses TRBV5-1 and TRBJ2-5; 9 bases map to TRBD2. Germline lookup yields CDR1 SGHRS and CDR2 YFSETQ. This CDR3 spans 16 amino acids. Trimming removed 6 bases from V and 1 base from J; junction bases left unmatched: 10.

Concerning this clone: The junction departs from the called germline gene at one end, perhaps through a read error. The chain links TRBV7-9 to TRBJ2-7, with D perhaps TRBD2 (7 bases). CDR1 is SEHNR, CDR2 FQNEAQ, per germline (reference sequence). This CDR3 has 15 residues. CDR3 DNA: TGTTCCAGCAGCTTAGGGGGGGGGCTTAGCTACGAGCAGTACTTC. Protein product: CSSSLGGGLSYEQYF. The full variable domain, in which reference TRBV7-9 and TRBJ2-7 provide the parts outside the CDR3, is DTGVSQNPRHKITKRGQNVTFRCDPISEHNRLYWYRQTLGQGPEFLTYFQNEAQLEKSRLLSDRFSAERPKGSFSTLEIQRTEQGDSAMYLCSSSLGGGLSYEQYFGPGTRLTVT.

The chain recombines TRBV7-7 with TRBJ2-5; possibly TRBD1 for D (6 bases). Trimming removed 5 bases from V and 4 bases from J, with 14 bases in between. CDR1 is SSHAT, CDR2 FNYEAQ, per germline (reference sequence). The CDR3 loop spans 14 amino acids. The CDR3 region has the DNA TGTGCCAGCAGCGCCGATAAAGGGGGAGAGACCCAGTACTTC. It yields the protein CASSADKGGETQYF.

Here the CDR3 DNA reads TGTGCCAGCAGTGACAGGGTTTTCACTGAAGCTTTCTTT. Translation: CASSDRVFTEAFF. The chain is built from TRBV7-2 and TRBJ1-1; TRBD1 aligns across 7 bases. The CDR3 has 13 residues. With V trimmed by 6 bases and J by 4 bases, 5 bases remained unmatched. Germline values: CDR1 SGHTA, CDR2 FQGNSA.

In its sample, this clone was seen a few times. J is TRBJ1-1 and V is TRBV7-8; no definite D call. This CDR3 spans 17 amino acids. Germline V gene data show CDR1 as SGHVS and CDR2 as FQNEAQ. Trimming stripped 0 bases from V and 3 bases from J, with 17 bases between. The CDR3 is CASSLAVIPGGHTEAFF. The CDR3 coding sequence is TGTGCCAGCAGCTTAGCCGTGATCCCGGGAGGCCACACTGAAGCTTTCTTT.

The J gene is TRBJ1-1, the V gene TRBV19; D ambiguous. Trimming took off 6 bases at V and 5 bases at J, with 13 bases between the two ends. The germline V gene encodes CDR1 LNHDA and CDR2 SQIVND (reference sequence). The CDR3 has 13 amino acids. The DNA for the CDR3 is TGTGCCAGTAGGGACTCTAGGAGGACTGAAGCTTTCTTT. It codes for CASRDSRRTEAFF.

V usage is TRBV7-2 and J usage is TRBJ2-2, with 12 bases identical to TRBD2. The CDR3 extends over 15 amino acids. Germline values: CDR1 SGHTA, CDR2 FQGNSA. After removal of 4 bases from V and 6 bases from J, the junction contained 3 bases not matched to a gene. CDR3 protein: CASSSGLAGPGELFF. The CDR3 coding sequence is TGTGCCAGCAGCTCGGGACTAGCGGGCCCCGGGGAGCTGTTTTTT.

CDR3 loop: CASSLGGTGPYNEQFF. DNA for the CDR3: TGCGCCAGCAGCTTAGGCGGGACAGGTCCCTACAATGAGCAGTTCTTC. The chain joins TRBV5-1 to TRBJ2-1; 8 nucleotides line up with TRBD1. CDR1 and CDR2 from the germline V gene are SGHRS and YFSETQ. J was trimmed by 2 bases and V by 2 bases; bases with no gene match: 6. The CDR3 sequence is 16 residues long.